This entry concerns a single T cell receptor beta chain. The antigen remains undetermined. This record belongs to a study of graft-versus-host responses after intestinal transplantation. About the research overall: Multivisceral, liver-intestinal, or isolated intestinal grafts went to recipients. All recipients got anti-thymocyte globulin induction, then tacrolimus and steroids for approximately 3 years. Study results and limitations: Researchers found peak circulating GvH clone levels linked to early post-transplant HvG declines. GvH clones were identified in recipient marrow, with some first appearing in ileum or blood.

This CDR3 has 15 amino acids. In germline, CDR1 is LNHDA, CDR2 SQIVND (reference sequence). V shed 0 bases, J shed 9 bases, and the junction held 1 base outside the gene matches. Libraries were prepared by immunoSEQ multiplex PCR; TCRdb keeps only in-frame clonotypes and omits some of them. The sample carries about 88,000 clones, about 94% recorded once. This rearrangement joins TRBV19 to TRBJ1-6, with TRBD1 matching 11 bases. This receptor was taken from a human donor who was the organ donor for an intestinal transplant. Specimen: unstimulated CD4+ T cells sorted from spleen or lymph node cells, collected before transplant. CDR3 region: CASSIDGTGGSPLHF. As DNA, the CDR3 is TGTGCCAGTAGTATAGATGGGACAGGGGGTTCACCCCTCCACTTT.